Sequencing of this TCR beta chain was carried out in a study of early T cells in non-severe SARS-CoV-2 infection. Study-wide context: Bulk RNA taken from unsorted whole blood was sequenced, leaving chains unpaired. General study points: VDJdb matching, biased toward anti-spike CD8 responses, missed private and CD4 specificities.

Individual cDNA molecules received unique molecular identifiers. TCRdb re-analysed the 5' RACE reads in MiXCR, keeping a single row per CDR3 protein. The table lists about 80,000 distinct CDR3 sequences, 10% to 12% of them singletons, with about 4.5% in the top ten. This CDR3 has 14 residues. Germline values: CDR1 WSHSY, CDR2 SAAADI. Losses at the gene ends were 2 bases for V and 3 bases for J; bases not matched to a gene: 3. This clonotype showed up many times. What it binds is not known. The V call is TRBV10-2, the J call TRBJ2-7, with 8 bases matching TRBD2. Sequencing was performed on whole blood. The sequence came from an adult who was a healthcare worker with PCR-confirmed SARS-CoV-2 infection or an uninfected control (not recorded which). The CDR3 DNA sequence: TGCGCCAGCAGTGAGCCGGGGGGGATCTACGAGCAGTACTTC. It specifies CASSEPGGIYEQYF.